A selection of T cell receptor beta chains follows, all from one sample in a study of blood T cell repertoires in COVID-19. Produced via immunoSEQ multiplex PCR; TCRdb's table is partial and in-frame only. The data contain 150,000 to 180,000 clones, about 80% of them singletons. Material for sequencing was peripheral blood. The receptors were gathered from a woman in her sixties with COVID-19, enrolled during active disease. Each CDR3 is given with its conserved first and last residue. Fields, in order: J gene, clone size, V gene, D gene, CDR3 DNA, CDR3 protein. D genes are given only for firm matches. Expanded clones get a size class; other rows say once, few or many, or leave the size out.

TRBJ2-1 . TRBV14 . TGTGCCAGCAGCCCCCGGGCAGGGTGGGCGTTCTTCTACAATGAGCAGTTCTTC CASSPRAGWAFFYNEQFF
TRBJ1-5 . TRBV29-1 . TGCAGCGTTGAAGAAGGACTAAATCAGCCCCAGCATTTT CSVEEGLNQPQHF
TRBJ2-1 . TRBV5-1 TRBD2 TGCGCCAGCAGCTTGGAGAGCGGGGGAAATGAGCAGTTCTTC CASSLESGGNEQFF
TRBJ1-6 . TRBV27 TRBD1 TGTGCCAGCAGACAGCGGGCCTCGGGACAGAATTCACCCCTCCACTTT CASRQRASGQNSPLHF
TRBJ1-2 . TRBV2 . TGTGCCAGCAGTGAGGCACAGATCAACTATGGCTACACCTTC CASSEAQINYGYTF
TRBJ2-1 . TRBV6-5 TRBD1 TGTGCCAGCAGTTATTCCGACAGGGAAGTGCAGTTCTTC CASSYSDREVQFF
TRBJ2-5 . TRBV6-4 TRBD2 TGTGCCAGCAGTTGTAGCGGGGGCGGGACCCAGTACTTC CASSCSGGGTQYF
TRBJ1-2 . TRBV7-8 . TGTGCCAGCAGCCCTAGTACTAGGCCGGGAACCTATGGCTACACCTTC CASSPSTRPGTYGYTF
TRBJ1-1 . TRBV21-1 . TGTGCCAGCAGCAAAAGCTCTCTCGGGGGAACTGAAGCTTTCTTT CASSKSSLGGTEAFF
TRBJ1-3 . TRBV7-9 . TGTGCCAGCAGCTCAGGCGATCGGATGGGAAACACCATATATTTT CASSSGDRMGNTIYF
TRBJ1-1 . TRBV19 TRBD1 TGTGCCAGTAGTAACAACAGGGGGCCGACTGAAGCTTTCTTT CASSNNRGPTEAFF
TRBJ2-3 . TRBV25-1 . TGTGCCAGCAGTGGGCTGGGCACAGATACGCAGTATTTT CASSGLGTDTQYF
TRBJ2-7 . TRBV5-1 TRBD2 TGCGCCAGCAGCCACACTAGCGGGAGTTACGAGCAGTACTTC CASSHTSGSYEQYF
TRBJ1-4 . TRBV27 . TGTGCCAGCAGTGCTTACAGGGTAGCGTCTGAAAAACTGTTTTTT CASSAYRVASEKLFF
TRBJ2-1 . TRBV11-2 . TGTGCCAGCAGCTTTTGGGGAGGCAATGAGCAGTTCTTC CASSFWGGNEQFF
TRBJ1-5 . TRBV4-1 . TGCGCCAGCAGCCAAGGTGGGGGCGGTCAGCCCCAGCATTTT CASSQGGGGQPQHF
TRBJ2-7 once TRBV6-2/TRBV6-3 TRBD2 TGTGCCAGCAGTTACCAAGGACTAGCGGCCTACGAGCAGTACTTC CASSYQGLAAYEQYF
TRBJ2-1 . TRBV19 TRBD2 TGTGCCAGTAGTCTCTCCGGACTAGCGGGAGTTTTCTTC CASSLSGLAGVFF
TRBJ1-2 . TRBV6-6 TRBD1 TGTGCCAGCAGTTACAACCCCTCGACAGGGAACGGCTACACCTTC CASSYNPSTGNGYTF
TRBJ2-1 . TRBV2 TRBD1 TGTGCCAGCAGTGGGGGACAGGGGGTCATAAATGAGCAGTTCTTC CASSGGQGVINEQFF
TRBJ1-1 . TRBV4-1 . TGCGCCAGCAGCCATACGGGAAATAAGAACACTGAAGCTTTCTTT CASSHTGNKNTEAFF
TRBJ1-1 . TRBV10-1 . TGCGCCAGCAGCGCCCCAGGTGGAACTGAAGCTTTCTTT CASSAPGGTEAFF
TRBJ2-7 . TRBV7-2 . TGTGCCAGCAGCTTAGTGGCCATCTACGAGCAGTACTTC CASSLVAIYEQYF
TRBJ2-1 . TRBV9 . TGTGCCAGCAGCCCCCTTGGACAGAGCTCCTACAATGAGCAGTTCTTC CASSPLGQSSYNEQFF
TRBJ2-5 . TRBV7-7 TRBD1 TGTGCCAGCAGCTTAGGCACAGGGGATGGGGAGACCCAGTACTTC CASSLGTGDGETQYF
TRBJ2-1 . TRBV5-4 TRBD2 TGTGCCAGCAGCAATAGCGGGGAGCAGTTCTTC CASSNSGEQFF
TRBJ2-1 . TRBV29-1 . TGCAGCGTTGAAGCCAGGGTTGAGCAGTTCTTC CSVEARVEQFF
TRBJ2-1 few TRBV11-2 . TGTGCCAGCAGCTTAGGCGGGGTCTCCTACAATGAGCAGTTCTTC CASSLGGVSYNEQFF
TRBJ2-7 . TRBV9 . TGTGCCAGCAGCGTAGAGTACTACTCCTACGAGCAGTACTTC CASSVEYYSYEQYF
TRBJ1-1 . TRBV5-4 . TGTGCCAGCAGCTCTGCCGGGACACGGAACACTGAAGCTTTCTTT CASSSAGTRNTEAFF
TRBJ1-1 . TRBV14 TRBD1 TGTGCCAGCAGCCAAGATGTGATCGCAGGACAGGGGGCTTTTTGGACTGAAGCTTTCTTT CASSQDVIAGQGAFWTEAFF
TRBJ1-2 few TRBV9 TRBD1 TGTGCCAGCAGTCGGGACAGGGGCAATGGCTATGGCTACACCTTC CASSRDRGNGYGYTF
TRBJ1-3 once TRBV19 . TGTGCCACCAGCCGCAGGGGAGAGCACACCATATATTTT CATSRRGEHTIYF
TRBJ1-1 . TRBV6-5 . TGTGCCAGCAGTACATCATGGAACACTGAAGCTTTCTTT CASSTSWNTEAFF
TRBJ2-2 . TRBV19 . TGTGCCAGTTCACCGCGCGCGAACACCGGGGAGCTGTTTTTT CASSPRANTGELFF
TRBJ1-5 few TRBV19 . TGTGCCAGTAGTATAGACGGATTCCGACAGGACTCACACCATTTT CASSIDGFRQDSHHF
TRBJ2-1 . TRBV19 TRBD2 TGTGCCAGTAATGGACCGCGGGAGACCTACAATGAGCAGTTCTTC CASNGPRETYNEQFF
TRBJ2-2 once TRBV30 TRBD1 TGTGCCTGGAGGGCCCCGGACAGGGAAAGGACCGGGGAGCTGTTTTTT CAWRAPDRERTGELFF
TRBJ1-2 . TRBV19 TRBD1 TGTGCCAGTAGTAACAGGGGCCCCTTGTATGGCTACACCTTC CASSNRGPLYGYTF
TRBJ1-5 once TRBV20-1 . TGCAGTGCTAGTTATCAGTTCGTTGAGCCCCAGCATTTT CSASYQFVEPQHF
TRBJ2-1 . TRBV4-1 . TGCGCCAGCAGCCAAGTAGCGGAATGGTCCTACAATGAGCAGTTCTTC CASSQVAEWSYNEQFF
TRBJ2-2 . TRBV5-6 . TGTGCCAGCAGCCCCACCGCGGGGGCCTACACCGGGGAGCTGTTTTTT CASSPTAGAYTGELFF
TRBJ1-1 few TRBV9 . TGTGCCAGCAGCGGTCAAGGGGCAGCTGAAGCTTTCTTT CASSGQGAAEAFF
TRBJ1-6 . TRBV2 TRBD1 TGTGCCAGCAGCGAGAGAAAGGGGGCGCTCTCCTCACCCCTCCACTTT CASSERKGALSSPLHF
TRBJ1-6 . TRBV6-5 . TGTGCCAGCACTACCACAGAGTATAATTCACCCCTCCACTTT CASTTTEYNSPLHF
TRBJ1-5 . TRBV27 TRBD1 TGTGCCAGCAGTTCCTCGGGACAGCCAAATCAGCCCCAGCATTTT CASSSSGQPNQPQHF
TRBJ2-6 . TRBV5-4 . TGTGCCAGCACCCAGGGGGGACCCTCTGGGGCCAACGTCCTGACTTTC CASTQGGPSGANVLTF
TRBJ2-5 . TRBV6-2/TRBV6-3 TRBD2 TGTGCCAGCAGTTACTCGTCCTTGGAGGGACTAGCGGGGGGTGAGACCCAGTACTTC CASSYSSLEGLAGGETQYF
TRBJ2-1 once TRBV12-3/TRBV12-4 . TGTGCCAGCAGTCCGAGGGACACGGGAAAGCAGTTCTTC CASSPRDTGKQFF
TRBJ2-5 . TRBV5-5 . TGTGCCAGCAGCTTGGCATGGGCCTTTCAAGAGACCCAGTACTTC CASSLAWAFQETQYF
TRBJ1-1 . TRBV10-2 . TGCGCCAGCAAGAGGGGGTCTGAAGCTTTCTTT CASKRGSEAFF
TRBJ2-1 . TRBV27 TRBD2 TGTGCCAGCAGTTTCCTTAGCGGGAGAGGGTGGAATGAGCAGTTCTTC CASSFLSGRGWNEQFF
TRBJ2-1 . TRBV5-1 TRBD1 TGCGCCAGCAGCCCGGACAGGGAATCCTACAATGAGCAGTTCTTC CASSPDRESYNEQFF
TRBJ2-1 . TRBV5-4 . TGTGCCAGCAGCTCCAGCGGCTCCTACAATGAGCAGTTCTTC CASSSSGSYNEQFF
TRBJ1-1 . TRBV12-3/TRBV12-4 TRBD1 TGTGCCAGCAGGGGGGACAGGGGCACTGAAGCTTTCTTT CASRGDRGTEAFF
TRBJ2-7 . TRBV3-1/TRBV3-2 TRBD2 TGTGCCAGCAGCCAAGCCCCCGCCAGTAGCGGGAGTTACGAGCAGTACTTC CASSQAPASSGSYEQYF
TRBJ1-6 . TRBV27 . TGTGCCAGCAGTCCCGGACAGAGTTCACCCCTCCACTTT CASSPGQSSPLHF
TRBJ1-1 . TRBV29-1 TRBD1 TGCAGCGTGGCACATACAGGGGCTACTGAAGCTTTCTTT CSVAHTGATEAFF
TRBJ1-5 . TRBV2 TRBD1 TGTGCCAGCAGGGACCGGACAGGGGGCCTTGGAAATCAGCCCCAGCATTTT CASRDRTGGLGNQPQHF
TRBJ1-2 . TRBV18 . TGTGCCAGCTCACCCCTCCCCGACAAATATGATGGCTACACCTTC CASSPLPDKYDGYTF